The 29 T cell receptor beta chains below all came from one sample that was sequenced in a study of shared clonotypes between healthy human individuals. Sequenced by immunoSEQ multiplex PCR; TCRdb stores in-frame clones only, minus some. The table includes about 360,000 clones, roughly 80% detected once. Sequencing was done on a sample of memory CD4+ T cells sorted from blood. As to subset: CD45RA-negative fraction. Receptors were obtained from a young man in good health.

The table lists this clone with a count of one. The chain employs TRBV6-5 and TRBJ1-6; 8 nucleotides line up with TRBD1. V was pared by 5 bases and J by 10 bases, with 7 bases of the junction left unmatched. Germline V CDR1 and CDR2: MNHEY, SVGAGI. The CDR3 covers 14 residues. In DNA form, the CDR3 reads TGTGCCAGCAGTCCCGTCAGGGGGCAATCACCCCTCCACTTT. Amino acids: CASSPVRGQSPLHF.

This chain uses TRBV7-8 with TRBJ2-7, with D tentatively TRBD2 (6 bases). CDR1 is SGHVS and CDR2 is FQNEAQ in the germline V gene. The length of the CDR3 is 14 residues. With 1 base removed from V and 7 bases from J, the gap between germline ends came to 14 bases. CDR3 amino acids: CASSLGPGRQEQYF. The CDR3 DNA sequence: TGTGCCAGCAGCTTAGGTCCCGGGAGACAGGAGCAGTACTTC.

The chain combines TRBV4-1 with TRBJ2-5; D not resolved. Germline assignment: CDR1 MGHRA and CDR2 YSYEKL. V dropped 3 bases and J dropped 1 base, with 6 bases sitting between them. The length of the CDR3 is 13 residues. The CDR3 protein is CASSQGSQETQYF. In DNA form, the CDR3 reads TGCGCCAGCAGCCAGGGCAGCCAAGAGACCCAGTACTTC.

This clone was seen only once. V and J are TRBV19 and TRBJ2-7; TRBD1 is a possible D gene (6 bases). V gave up 5 bases and J gave up 3 bases, with 11 bases separating them. CDR3 size: 13 residues. The germline gives CDR1 LNHDA, CDR2 SQIVND (reference sequence). The CDR3 nucleotides are TGTGCCAGTAGTCCCGGGACAAACTACGAGCAGTACTTC. Encoded protein: CASSPGTNYEQYF.

V usage is TRBV6-5 and J usage is TRBJ2-5, with 9 bases lining up with TRBD1. Germline trimming cut 5 bases from V and 4 bases from J; bases unmatched to any gene: 8. The CDR3 covers 15 residues. In germline, CDR1 is MNHEY, CDR2 SVGAGI. CDR3: CASSPEGQGRETQYF. In DNA form, the CDR3 reads TGTGCCAGCAGTCCCGAGGGACAGGGACGAGAGACCCAGTACTTC.

This chain links TRBV28 with TRBJ1-2; D remains ambiguous. CDR1 is MDHEN and CDR2 is SYDVKM in the germline V gene. This CDR3 has 13 amino acids. Trimming cost V 2 bases and J 4 bases, with 8 bases left between them. The CDR3 here is CASSLQKSYGYTF. The DNA for the CDR3 is TGTGCCAGCAGTTTACAGAAGAGCTATGGCTACACCTTC.

The chain recombines TRBV7-9 with TRBJ2-7; possibly TRBD2 for D (5 bases). The germline V and J ends were trimmed by 3 bases and 9 bases, with 9 bases remaining between them. Germline lookup yields CDR1 SEHNR and CDR2 FQNEAQ (reference sequence). The CDR3 totals 11 residues. CDR3 nucleotide sequence: TGTGCCAGCAGCTTCGGGGTGGGGCAGTACTTC. Translation gives CASSFGVGQYF.

J is TRBJ1-2 and V is TRBV29-1; D is unclear. Germline V lookup: CDR1 SQVTM, CDR2 ANQGSEA. Trimming took 4 bases from V and 1 from J, leaving 7 bases between them. The CDR3 has 12 residues. The CDR3 DNA is TGCAGCGTTGGCGGCAGTAACTATGGCTACACCTTC. This translates into CSVGGSNYGYTF.

The rearrangement joins TRBV9 to TRBJ2-1; 12 bases map to TRBD2. J gave up 2 bases and V 0 bases, and 0 bases lay outside the gene matches. The CDR3 sequence is 16 residues long. The germline V gene encodes CDR1 SGDLS and CDR2 YYNGEE. CDR3: CASSVGTSGTYNEQFF. The CDR3 bases are TGTGCCAGCAGCGTAGGGACTAGCGGGACCTACAATGAGCAGTTCTTC. Complete variable domain (other parts from reference TRBV9 and TRBJ2-1): DSGVTQTPKHLITATGQRVTLRCSPRSGDLSVYWYQQSLDQGLQFLIQYYNGEERAKGNILERFSAQQFPDLHSELNLSSLELGDSALYFCASSVGTSGTYNEQFFGPGTRLTVL.

V usage is TRBV6-5 and J usage is TRBJ2-2; D is unresolved. Germline lookup yields CDR1 MNHEY and CDR2 SVGAGI. The CDR3 extends over 14 amino acids. The V and J ends lost 8 bases and 6 bases respectively, with 16 bases between them. CDR3 coding DNA: TGTGCCAGCTCCTACCTTGTCGGGCCCGGGGAGCTGTTTTTT. It codes for CASSYLVGPGELFF.

The chain couples TRBV29-1 to TRBJ2-5; 8 bases align to TRBD1. The J segment lost 4 bases and the V segment lost 5 bases, leaving 6 bases of the junction unmatched. Germline loops: CDR1 SQVTM, CDR2 ANQGSEA. CDR3 length: 13 residues. This chain's CDR3 is CSVLTGGLETQYF. DNA for the CDR3: TGCAGCGTTTTAACAGGGGGGCTAGAGACCCAGTACTTC. The full variable domain, with the rest looked up from reference TRBV29-1 and TRBJ2-5, is SAVISQKPSRDICQRGTSLTIQCQVDSQVTMMFWYRQQPGQSLTLIATANQGSEATYESGFVIDKFPISRPNLTFSTLTVSNMSPEDSSIYLCSVLTGGLETQYFGPGTRLLVL.

The gene calls are TRBV2 and TRBJ2-7; weak D call: TRBD1 (5 bases). Germline V gene sequence: CDR1 SNHLY, CDR2 FYNNEI. V was shortened by 1 base and J by 9 bases, with 10 bases between the two germline ends. The CDR3 sequence is 12 residues long. In DNA, the CDR3 is TGTGCCAGCAGTGAAGTGAGGCAGGGGCAGTACTTC. Translating gives CASSEVRQGQYF.

The gene calls are TRBV5-1 and TRBJ2-7; the match to TRBD1 covers 10 bases. Losses at the gene ends were 3 bases for V and 2 bases for J; bases not matched to a gene: 5. The CDR3 sequence is 15 residues long. Germline V gives CDR1 SGHRS, CDR2 YFSETQ. CDR3 region: CASSSTGTGAYEQYF. CDR3 sequence (DNA): TGCGCCAGCAGCTCTACCGGGACAGGGGCCTACGAGCAGTACTTC. Full variable domain (outside the CDR3, taken from reference TRBV5-1 and TRBJ2-7): KAGVTQTPRYLIKTRGQQVTLSCSPISGHRSVSWYQQTPGQGLQFLFEYFSETQRNKGNFPGRFSGRQFSNSRSEMNVSTLELGDSALYLCASSSTGTGAYEQYFGPGTRLTVT.

This clone was observed once. The rearrangement links TRBV6-5 to TRBJ2-1, with a tentative D call TRBD2 (5 bases). The length of the CDR3 is 14 residues. Germline assignment: CDR1 MNHEY and CDR2 SVGAGI. The germline V and J ends were trimmed by 7 bases and 1 base, with 11 bases remaining between them. CDR3 DNA sequence: TGTGCCAGCAACGCTGGAGGATCCTACAATGAGCAGTTCTTC. Translating it yields CASNAGGSYNEQFF.

V usage is TRBV5-4 and J usage is TRBJ1-2, with a weak D call TRBD1 (6 bases). Trimming shortened V by 0 bases and J by 4 bases, and 10 bases separated the two germline ends. There are 14 residues in the CDR3. Germline assignment: CDR1 SGHNT and CDR2 YYREEE (reference sequence). The CDR3 bases are TGTGCCAGCAGCTTGGCCAGGGGCGGCTATGGCTACACCTTC. Encoded protein: CASSLARGGYGYTF.

The J gene is TRBJ2-1, the V gene TRBV5-1, with a possible D match to TRBD2 (6 bases). The CDR3 covers 15 residues. The germline CDR1 and CDR2 sequences are SGHRS and YFSETQ. V was trimmed by 4 bases and J by 0 bases, leaving 11 bases between them. CDR3 protein: CASSPGTGSYNEQFF. The CDR3 nucleotides are TGCGCCAGCAGCCCCGGGACTGGCTCCTACAATGAGCAGTTCTTC.

This clone has more than one count but fewer than ten. This chain connects TRBV10-3 to TRBJ2-2; D ambiguous. The germline V gene encodes CDR1 ENHRY and CDR2 SYGVKD. This CDR3 is 15 amino acids long. The V end was cut by 5 bases, the J end by 0 bases, with 10 bases between. CDR3: CAISQTLSNTGELFF. The CDR3 DNA sequence: TGTGCCATCAGTCAGACACTTTCGAACACCGGGGAGCTGTTTTTT.

J is TRBJ1-4 and V is TRBV7-9; D is undetermined. Germline V lookup: CDR1 SEHNR, CDR2 FQNEAQ (reference sequence). V was pared by 7 bases and J by 10 bases, with 16 bases between. This CDR3 contains 13 residues. CDR3 DNA sequence: TGTGCCAGCACCTCGGTAGGAAGCGTAAAACTGTTTTTT. The encoded protein is CASTSVGSVKLFF.

In its sample, this clone was seen a few times. This rearrangement joins TRBV6-1 to TRBJ1-3; D is uncertain. The CDR3 totals 13 residues. Germline values: CDR1 MNHNS, CDR2 SASEGT. V lost 1 base and J lost 10, with 11 bases in between. The DNA for the CDR3 is TGTGCCAGCAGTGAAGTTGACCGTGGGACCATATATTTT. It yields the protein CASSEVDRGTIYF.

This clone showed up many times. The chain carries TRBV27 and TRBJ2-1; D not resolved. The CDR3 length is 10 residues. Germline V gene sequence: CDR1 MNHEY, CDR2 SMNVEV (reference sequence). The V end was cut by 3 bases, the J end by 8 bases, with 2 bases between. The CDR3: CASSFYEQFF. The CDR3 DNA sequence: TGTGCCAGCAGTTTTTATGAGCAGTTCTTC.

The chain carries TRBV5-1 and TRBJ2-4, with D perhaps matching TRBD2 (5 bases). V lost 0 bases and J 4 bases, leaving 14 bases between the germline ends. Germline lookup yields CDR1 SGHRS and CDR2 YFSETQ. This CDR3 has 16 residues. The chain's CDR3 is CASSLDAGRGKNIQYF. CDR3 DNA sequence: TGCGCCAGCAGCTTGGATGCGGGTCGAGGAAAAAACATTCAGTACTTC.

The chain combines TRBV18 with TRBJ2-5; 8 nucleotides agree with TRBD2. Germline CDR1 reads KGHSH; CDR2 reads LQKENI. This CDR3 is built from 13 residues. Trimming removed 6 bases from V and 4 bases from J; junction bases left unmatched: 4. The CDR3 DNA sequence: TGTGCCAGCTCCCCCGGACTAGCAGAGACCCAGTACTTC. As protein: CASSPGLAETQYF.

The chain couples TRBV28 to TRBJ2-7; maybe TRBD1 (6 bases). The CDR3 spans 14 residues. Trimming removed 7 bases from V and 2 bases from J, with 15 bases in between. Germline CDR1 reads MDHEN; CDR2 reads SYDVKM. This CDR3 reads CASTPPRGPYEQYF. The CDR3 DNA reads as TGTGCCAGCACCCCTCCCAGGGGTCCCTACGAGCAGTACTTC.

The chain's CDR3 is CASSLVSLAGTSYEQYF. In DNA, the CDR3 is TGTGCCAGCAGCTTAGTGTCACTAGCGGGAACATCCTACGAGCAGTACTTC. The chain is built from TRBV11-2 and TRBJ2-7; 10 nucleotides match TRBD2. V lost 1 base to trimming and J lost 1 base; unmatched junction nucleotides: 7. This CDR3 is built from 17 residues. The V gene's germline CDR1 is SGHAT and CDR2 FQNNGV. The entire variable domain, with the rest obtained from reference TRBV11-2 and TRBJ2-7, is as follows: EAGVAQSPRYKIIEKRQSVAFWCNPISGHATLYWYQQILGQGPKLLIQFQNNGVVDDSQLPKDRFSAERLKGVDSTLKIQPAKLEDSAVYLCASSLVSLAGTSYEQYFGPGTRLTVT.

The chain employs TRBV5-1 and TRBJ1-1; 7 nucleotides agree with TRBD1. With 3 bases clipped from V and 5 bases from J, the junction kept 7 bases outside the gene matches. The germline V gene encodes CDR1 SGHRS and CDR2 YFSETQ. This CDR3 contains 14 residues. The CDR3 bases are TGCGCCAGCAGCTCCCGGGACAGTACAACTGAAGCTTTCTTT. This sequence encodes CASSSRDSTTEAFF.

The chain links TRBV6-6 to TRBJ1-5; tentative D call: TRBD1 (5 bases). This CDR3 has 14 amino acids. Trimming left V 7 bases short and J 1 base short, with 11 bases between. CDR1 and CDR2 (germline): MNHNY, SVGAGI (reference sequence). In DNA, the CDR3 is TGTGCCAGCACCCGGGCAGGGAGCAATCAGCCCCAGCATTTT. This codes for CASTRAGSNQPQHF.

The rearrangement links TRBV29-1 to TRBJ2-7; 8 nucleotides align to TRBD1. Germline CDR1 is SQVTM and CDR2 is ANQGSEA. This CDR3 region has 12 residues. V shed 2 bases, J shed 4 bases, and the junction held 1 base outside the gene matches. CDR3 coding DNA: TGCAGCGTTGAAAGACAGGGGTACGAGCAGTACTTC. As protein: CSVERQGYEQYF.

The genes are TRBV5-1 and TRBJ2-3; tentative D call: TRBD2 (6 bases). The V end was cut by 4 bases, the J end by 7 bases, with 10 bases between. This CDR3 contains 12 residues. Germline V lookup: CDR1 SGHRS, CDR2 YFSETQ. In DNA form, the CDR3 reads TGCGCCAGCAGCCCGGAGGGTCATACGCAGTATTTT. It is translated as CASSPEGHTQYF.

In this sample, this clone turned up once. The chain has TRBV5-5 and TRBJ2-7; 8 nucleotides agree with TRBD2. The junction had 6 bases not matched to a gene; V was cut back by 0 bases and J by 4 bases. This CDR3 is 15 amino acids long. Looked up from germline, CDR1 is SGHKS and CDR2 is YYEKEE (reference sequence). The DNA of the CDR3 is TGTGCCAGCAGCTTGGGTCCAGCGGGAGTTTACGAGCAGTACTTC. Translating gives CASSLGPAGVYEQYF.